The 5 T cell receptor delta chains given below trace back to one sample, sequenced in a study of gamma-delta T cells after stem cell transplantation. TCRdb re-analyzed the RT-PCR reads via CATT. The sample records some 16,000 delta-chain clones, just under 9.5% being singletons. Sequences were obtained from gamma-delta T cells. The receptors were sampled from a human donor. It is not recorded whose cells these are; they may come from a transplant donor.

This clone was seen ten or more times. The protein recorded in TCRdb matches a much larger clone and deviates from this DNA's translation at residue 10, suggesting a read error; the protein here is obtained by translating the DNA. This sequence joins TRDV2 and TRDJ1; 10 nucleotides match TRDD3. The length of the CDR3 is 21 residues. V was clipped by 0 bases and J by 0 bases; unmatched bases: 18. Germline V lookup: CDR1 GEAIGNYY, CDR2 EKD. In nucleotides, the CDR3 is TGTGCCTGTGACACCGTCACTGGGGGATGCAACGGGACTTCGTACACCGATAAACTCATCTTT. This codes for CACDTVTGGCNGTSYTDKLIF.

This clone was counted between two and nine times. The protein recorded in TCRdb matches a much larger clone and deviates from this DNA's translation at residue 16, suggesting a read error; the protein here is obtained by translating the DNA. J is TRDJ1 and V is TRDV2, with 8 bases identical to TRDD3. Germline CDR1 reads GEAIGNYY; CDR2 reads EKD. The CDR3 contains 19 residues. The CDR3 DNA sequence: TGTGCCTGTGACCCTTTGTTTGGCTACCAGGGGGATAGCACCGATGAACTCATCTTT. It encodes CACDPLFGYQGDSTDELIF.

This clone was recorded at least ten times. This chain uses TRDV2 with TRDJ1, with 8 positions matching TRDD3. V gave up 0 bases and J gave up 0 bases; unmatched junction bases: 14. The CDR3 consists of 19 residues. Germline assignment: CDR1 GEAIGNYY and CDR2 EKD. The CDR3 sequence: CACDTGKTGGSLYTDKLIF. The CDR3 DNA reads as TGTGCCTGTGACACCGGTAAGACTGGGGGCTCACTTTACACCGATAAACTCATCTTT.

This clone occurred a few times. A read error is the likely source, as a far larger clone sits one nucleotide away. Other nucleotide sequences in the sample specify the same CDR3. The gene calls are TRDV2 and TRDJ1; D is possibly TRDD3 (7 bases). The CDR3 length is 20 residues. Germline V gene lookup returns CDR1 GEAIGNYY and CDR2 EKD. The CDR3 DNA is TGTGCCTGCGACACCGTTCCTTCCAACTGGGGATCGGAAAATGGCGATAAACTCATCTTT. Encoded protein: CACDTVPSNWGSENGDKLIF.

This clone was detected many times. At residue 6, TCRdb's protein disagrees with the DNA translation; the protein shown here derives from the DNA. The V and J genes are TRDV2 and TRDJ1, with 9 bases that match TRDD3. Germline-derived CDR1 and CDR2 are GEAIGNYY and EKD. The CDR3 is 18 residues long. The V gene end was trimmed by 0 bases and the J gene end by 2 bases; junction bases not matched to a gene: 12. The CDR3 nucleotides read TGTGCCTGTGACACCGGACTGGGGGACCCCGGGAGGACCGATAAACTCATCTTT. Translated: CACDTGLGDPGRTDKLIF.